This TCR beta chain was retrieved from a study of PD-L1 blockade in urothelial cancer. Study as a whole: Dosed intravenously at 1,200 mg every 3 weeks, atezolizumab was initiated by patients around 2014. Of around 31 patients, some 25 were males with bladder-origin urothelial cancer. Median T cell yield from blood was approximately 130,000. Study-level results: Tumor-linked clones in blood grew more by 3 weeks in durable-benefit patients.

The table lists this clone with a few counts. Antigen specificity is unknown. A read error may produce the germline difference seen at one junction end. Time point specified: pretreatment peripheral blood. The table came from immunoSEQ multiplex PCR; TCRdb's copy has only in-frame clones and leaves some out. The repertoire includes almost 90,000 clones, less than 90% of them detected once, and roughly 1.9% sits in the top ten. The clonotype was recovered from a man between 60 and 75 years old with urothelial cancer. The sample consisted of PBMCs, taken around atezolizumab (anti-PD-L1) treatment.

The CDR3 DNA reads TGTGCCAGCAGTCCGTACAGGGTGGTGAATACTGAAGCTTTCTTT. It translates to CASSPYRVVNTEAFF. V gene TRBV28 combines with J gene TRBJ1-1, with D possibly being TRBD1 (6 bases). The CDR3 totals 15 residues. Germline V lookup: CDR1 MDHEN, CDR2 SYDVKM.